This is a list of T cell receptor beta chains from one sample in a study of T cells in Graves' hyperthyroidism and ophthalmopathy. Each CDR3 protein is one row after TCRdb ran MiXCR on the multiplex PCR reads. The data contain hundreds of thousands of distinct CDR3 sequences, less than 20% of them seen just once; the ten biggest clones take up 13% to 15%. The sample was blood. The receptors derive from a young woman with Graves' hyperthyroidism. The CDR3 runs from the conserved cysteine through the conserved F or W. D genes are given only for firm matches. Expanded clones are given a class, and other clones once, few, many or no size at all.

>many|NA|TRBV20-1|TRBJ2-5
CSAAPGLGMIQYQETQYF
TGCAGTGCAGCCCCGGGATTGGGGATGATCCAGTACCAAGAGACCCAGTACTTC
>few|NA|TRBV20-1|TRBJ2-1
CSARVFFVDDGYNEQFF
TGCAGTGCTAGAGTGTTTTTTGTCGACGACGGCTACAATGAGCAGTTCTTC
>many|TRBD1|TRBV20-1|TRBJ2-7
CSARVGTGAYEQYF
TGCAGTGCTAGAGTCGGGACAGGGGCCTACGAGCAGTACTTC
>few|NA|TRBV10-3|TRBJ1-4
CAISESVRTNEKLFF
TGTGCCATCAGTGAGTCTGTGAGAACTAATGAAAAACTGTTTTTT
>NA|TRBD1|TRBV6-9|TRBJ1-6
CASSFTGTGGSPLHF
TGTGCCAGCAGTTTCACCGGGACAGGGGGCTCACCCCTCCACTTT
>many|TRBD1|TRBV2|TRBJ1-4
CASSASGGSGEKLFF
TGTGCCAGCAGTGCATCAGGGGGCTCAGGGGAAAAACTGTTTTTT
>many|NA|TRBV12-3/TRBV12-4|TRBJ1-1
CASSLGDISRRVAAFF
TGTGCCAGCAGCCTTGGGGACATTTCCCGCCGGGTGGCAGCTTTCTTT
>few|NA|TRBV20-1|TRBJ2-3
CSARPPGRGQTDTQYF
TGCAGTGCTAGACCTCCGGGGCGGGGGCAGACAGATACGCAGTATTTT
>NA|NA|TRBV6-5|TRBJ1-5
CASSYGVLNQPQHF
TGTGCCAGCAGTTACGGAGTCTTAAATCAGCCCCAGCATTTT
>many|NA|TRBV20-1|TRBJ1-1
CSATIPGGGTEAFF
TGCAGTGCTACTATTCCAGGAGGGGGGACTGAAGCTTTCTTT
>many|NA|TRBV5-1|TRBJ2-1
CASTLKGTSYNEQFF
TGCGCCAGCACCTTGAAAGGGACATCTTACAATGAGCAGTTCTTC
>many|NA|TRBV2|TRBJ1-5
CASTQQYSNQPQHF
TGTGCCAGCACCCAACAGTATAGCAATCAGCCCCAGCATTTT
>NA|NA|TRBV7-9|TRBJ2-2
CASSPPSHPLGGELFF
TGTGCCAGCAGCCCCCCCTCTCATCCTCTGGGGGGGGAGCTGTTTTTT
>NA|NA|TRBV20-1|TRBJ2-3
CSAQSSDTQYF
TGCAGTGCGCAAAGTAGCGATACGCAGTATTTT
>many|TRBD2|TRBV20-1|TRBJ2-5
CSAGGGEGLEETQYF
TGCAGTGCCGGCGGAGGGGAGGGTCTAGAAGAGACCCAGTACTTC
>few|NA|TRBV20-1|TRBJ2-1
CSASGDNNEQFF
TGCAGTGCTAGTGGGGACAACAATGAGCAGTTCTTC
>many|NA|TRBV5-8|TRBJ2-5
CASSPARGPKETQYF
TGTGCCAGCAGCCCCGCTCGAGGGCCTAAAGAGACCCAGTACTTC
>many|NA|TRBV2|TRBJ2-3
CASRVGGTTQDTQYF
TGTGCCAGCAGGGTAGGAGGGACCACACAGGATACGCAGTATTTT
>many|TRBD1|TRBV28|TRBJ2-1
CASSLIGTGKNNEQFF
TGTGCCAGCAGCTTGATTGGGACAGGGAAAAACAATGAGCAGTTCTTC
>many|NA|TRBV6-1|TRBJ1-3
CASRTGGSIGNTIYF
TGTGCCAGCAGGACTGGGGGTTCGATTGGAAACACCATATATTTT
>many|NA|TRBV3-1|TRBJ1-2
CASSSSPPYGYTF
TGTGCCAGCAGCTCGTCGCCCCCCTATGGCTACACCTTC
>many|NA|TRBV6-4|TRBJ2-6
CASSGGAGANVLTF
TGTGCCAGCAGTGGGGGTGCTGGGGCCAACGTCCTGACTTTC
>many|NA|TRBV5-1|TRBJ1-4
CASSLGAGNEKLFF
TGCGCCAGCAGCTTGGGAGCAGGAAATGAAAAACTGTTTTTT
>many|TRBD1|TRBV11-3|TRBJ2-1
CASSKTGENEQFF
TGTGCCAGCAGCAAAACAGGGGAGAATGAGCAGTTCTTC
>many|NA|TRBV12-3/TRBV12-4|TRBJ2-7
CASSLVGGLSYEQYF
TGTGCCAGCAGTTTAGTGGGAGGCCTCTCCTACGAGCAGTACTTC
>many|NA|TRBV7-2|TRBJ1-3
CASSLQFSGNTIYF
TGTGCCAGCAGCTTACAATTCTCTGGAAACACCATATATTTT
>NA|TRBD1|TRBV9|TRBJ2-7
CASSRTGIINEQYF
TGTGCCAGCAGCCGGACAGGGATAATCAACGAGCAGTACTTC
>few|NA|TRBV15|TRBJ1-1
CATSRDSGVTEAFF
TGTGCCACCAGCAGAGATTCAGGGGTCACTGAAGCTTTCTTT
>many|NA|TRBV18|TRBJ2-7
CASSPVSGEQYF
TGTGCCAGCTCACCAGTATCGGGCGAGCAGTACTTC
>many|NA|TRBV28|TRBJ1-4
CASSPRYEKLFF
TGTGCCAGCAGTCCTCGATATGAAAAACTGTTTTTT
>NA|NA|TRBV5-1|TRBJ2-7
CASSLEYSAYEQYF
TGCGCCAGCAGCTTGGAATACAGCGCCTACGAGCAGTACTTC
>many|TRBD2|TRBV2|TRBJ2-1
CASSGPTSGRAFEQFF
TGTGCCAGCAGTGGCCCGACTAGCGGGAGGGCCTTTGAGCAGTTCTTC
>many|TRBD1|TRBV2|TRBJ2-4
CASSLQGVKNIQYF
TGTGCCAGCAGTTTACAGGGGGTCAAAAACATTCAGTACTTC
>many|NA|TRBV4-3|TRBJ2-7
CASSQDWGDDYEQYF
TGCGCCAGCAGCCAAGATTGGGGGGACGACTACGAGCAGTACTTC
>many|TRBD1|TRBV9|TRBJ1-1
CASSSLSGRGLGNTEAFF
TGTGCCAGCAGCTCCCTTTCGGGCAGGGGGCTGGGTAACACTGAAGCTTTCTTT
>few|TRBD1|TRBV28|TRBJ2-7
CASSLSGQGRYEQYF
TGTGCCAGCAGTTTATCTGGACAGGGCAGATACGAGCAGTACTTC
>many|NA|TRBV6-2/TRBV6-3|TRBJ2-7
CASSYSTPYEQYF
TGTGCCAGCAGTTACTCAACACCTTACGAGCAGTACTTC
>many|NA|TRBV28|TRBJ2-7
CASRLTPTAYEQYF
TGTGCCAGCAGACTTACTCCGACAGCCTACGAGCAGTACTTC
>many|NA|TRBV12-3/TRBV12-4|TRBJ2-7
CASSLPSGSYEQYF
TGTGCCAGCAGTCTCCCGTCGGGTTCCTACGAGCAGTACTTC
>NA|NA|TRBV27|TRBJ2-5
CASRLPQGETQYF
TGTGCCAGCCGTTTACCACAGGGAGAGACCCAGTACTTC
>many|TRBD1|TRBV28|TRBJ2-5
CASSGTGTFAKTQYF
TGTGCCAGCAGCGGGACAGGGACCTTCGCGAAGACCCAGTACTTC
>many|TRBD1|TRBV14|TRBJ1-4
CASSQDRAEDRGGTNEKLFF
TGTGCCAGCAGCCAAGATCGGGCCGAAGACAGGGGGGGAACTAATGAAAAACTGTTTTTT
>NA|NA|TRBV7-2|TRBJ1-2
CASSLDTLRRGYTF
TGTGCCAGCAGCTTAGATACCCTCAGGCGGGGCTACACCTTC
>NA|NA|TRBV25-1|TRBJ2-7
CASSEGPSSYEQYF
TGTGCCAGCAGTGAAGGCCCGAGCTCCTACGAGCAGTACTTC
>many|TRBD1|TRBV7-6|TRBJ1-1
CASSPMAGGFDTEAFF
TGTGCCAGCAGCCCGATGGCAGGGGGGTTCGACACTGAAGCTTTCTTT
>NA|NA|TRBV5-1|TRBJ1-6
CASSRDSRSPLHF
TGCGCCAGCTCTCGGGACTCTCGGTCACCCCTCCACTTT
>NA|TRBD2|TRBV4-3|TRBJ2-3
CASSRLNSGGSTDTQYF
TGCGCCAGCAGCCGCCTGAATAGCGGGGGGAGCACAGATACGCAGTATTTT
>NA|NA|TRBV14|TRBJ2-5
CASSQERPTGWETQYF
TGTGCCAGCAGCCAAGAAAGGCCCACAGGGTGGGAGACCCAGTACTTC
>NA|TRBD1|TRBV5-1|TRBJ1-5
CASSLQGIDNQPQHF
TGCGCCAGCAGCTTACAGGGGATTGACAATCAGCCCCAGCATTTT
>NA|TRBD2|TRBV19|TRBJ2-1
CASSHPSGPRRGSYNEQFF
TGTGCCAGTTCACACCCTAGCGGACCGCGGCGGGGTTCCTACAATGAGCAGTTCTTC
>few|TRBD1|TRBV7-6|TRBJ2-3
CASSWTNARGGLTDTQYF
TGTGCCAGCAGCTGGACAAACGCAAGAGGGGGCCTCACAGATACGCAGTATTTT
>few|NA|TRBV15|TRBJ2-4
CATSRDRGIQYF
TGTGCCACCAGCAGAGATCGCGGCATTCAGTACTTC
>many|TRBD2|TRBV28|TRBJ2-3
CASRLAGLRDTQYF
TGTGCCAGCAGGCTAGCGGGGCTTAGGGATACGCAGTATTTT
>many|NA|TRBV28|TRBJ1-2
CASSRQVSGYTF
TGTGCCAGCAGCCGTCAGGTCTCTGGCTACACCTTC
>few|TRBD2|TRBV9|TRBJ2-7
CASSVASAGLGVQYF
TGTGCCAGCAGCGTAGCATCGGCGGGACTAGGAGTGCAGTACTTC
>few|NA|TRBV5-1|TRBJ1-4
CASSFWSYRDGEKLFF
TGCGCCAGCAGCTTCTGGTCGTACAGGGACGGAGAAAAACTGTTTTTT